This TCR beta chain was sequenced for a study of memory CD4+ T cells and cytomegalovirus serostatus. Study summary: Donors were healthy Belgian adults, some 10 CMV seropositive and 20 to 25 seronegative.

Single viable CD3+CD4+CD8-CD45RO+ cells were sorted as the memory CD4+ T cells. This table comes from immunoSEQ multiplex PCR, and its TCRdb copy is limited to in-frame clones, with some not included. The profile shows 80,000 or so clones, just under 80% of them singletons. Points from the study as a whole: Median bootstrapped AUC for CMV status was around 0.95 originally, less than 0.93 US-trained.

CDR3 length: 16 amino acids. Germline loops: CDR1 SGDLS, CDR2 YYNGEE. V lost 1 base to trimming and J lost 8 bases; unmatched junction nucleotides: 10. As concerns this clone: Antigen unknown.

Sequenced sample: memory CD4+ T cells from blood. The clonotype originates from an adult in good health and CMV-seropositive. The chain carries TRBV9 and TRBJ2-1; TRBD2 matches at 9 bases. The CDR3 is CASSVRPGLARDEQFF. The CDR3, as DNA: TGTGCCAGCAGCGTACGACCGGGACTAGCAAGGGATGAGCAGTTCTTC.